This T cell receptor beta chain is drawn from a study of T cell responses to AZD1222 COVID-19 vaccine. Findings of the study overall: Targeting of unmutated variant regions was reportedly seen in nearly half of spike-specific TCRs. Clonal diversity was possibly underestimated; the donors were predominantly white British and more often female.

Produced via immunoSEQ multiplex PCR; TCRdb's table is partial and in-frame only. The table includes 150,000 to 190,000 clones, 90% detected once. Per germline, CDR1 SGHTA and CDR2 FQGNSA. The V and J ends lost 5 bases and 1 base respectively, with 14 bases between them. There are 15 residues in the CDR3. Second-dose recipients at about 4 or about 12 weeks were treated as one pooled group. Notes on this clone: Its antigen remains unknown.

The material was peripheral blood, obtained 28 days after the second AZD1222 dose. The receptor comes from an adult who received the AZD1222 COVID-19 vaccine. This sequence joins TRBV7-2 and TRBJ1-2, with a possible D match to TRBD1 (6 bases). The chain's CDR3 is CASSQNGQLNYGYTF. In DNA, the CDR3 is TGTGCCAGCAGCCAAAACGGACAGCTTAACTATGGCTACACCTTC.